The TCR beta chain under discussion was sequenced for a study of shared clonotypes between healthy human individuals. A word on this clone: As yet, its antigen is unknown.

Study findings and constraints: Limited genetic and exposure-history diversity came from having few donors.

When replicate PCRs were run on sorted subsets, they used about 220 ng DNA, around 33,000 T cell genomes. Sequenced by immunoSEQ multiplex PCR; TCRdb stores in-frame clones only, minus some. This table holds roughly 2.4 million clones, under 97% found once. Both subsets, CD45RA+ naive and CD45RA-negative memory, were split from the CD4+ cells. Sequencing used naive CD4+ T cells sorted from blood. Subset noted: CD45RA+ positively selected. The origin of this receptor is a man younger than 35 in good health.

Written as DNA, the CDR3 is TGTGCCAGCAGTTCATCCCAAAGGAGGGAAGTTCAGCCCCAGCATTTT. Encoded protein: CASSSSQRREVQPQHF. V gene TRBV28 combines with J gene TRBJ1-5; D is undetermined. The CDR3 is made up of 16 amino acids. CDR1 and CDR2 (germline): MDHEN, SYDVKM. The germline V and J ends were trimmed by 4 bases and 6 bases, with 19 bases remaining between them.